Below are 13 T cell receptor beta chains sequenced from a single sample in a study of CD8 T cells in ankylosing spondylitis. TCRdb passed the 5' RACE reads through MiXCR, listing each CDR3 protein once. The table has 80,000 to 90,000 distinct CDR3 sequences, 27% seen once. Material: blood, either unsorted or a sorted T cell fraction (not recorded which). All receptors come from a male donor with ankylosing spondylitis or in good health (not recorded which).

The rearrangement joins TRBV20-1 to TRBJ2-7; 11 bases fit TRBD2. The trim removed 6 bases at V and 1 base at J, leaving 8 bases unmatched. The CDR3 is made up of 15 amino acids. From germline, CDR1 is DFQATT and CDR2 SNEGSKA (reference sequence). The CDR3 loop is CSALHGTSGSYEQYF. The CDR3 bases are TGCAGTGCCCTCCACGGGACTAGCGGTTCCTACGAGCAGTACTTC.

V gene TRBV20-1 combines with J gene TRBJ1-1; no firm D call. This CDR3 comprises 13 residues. Trimming removed 3 bases from V and 5 bases from J, with 13 bases in between. Germline CDR1 is DFQATT and CDR2 is SNEGSKA (reference sequence). The CDR3 coding sequence is TGCAGTGCTAGTGACCGATGGGGTACTGAAGCTTTCTTT. Residues: CSASDRWGTEAFF.

The chain is built from TRBV5-1 and TRBJ1-1; D not certain. The ends were cut back, 1 base at V and 4 bases at J, with 11 bases in the middle. The CDR3 length is 14 residues. From germline, CDR1 is SGHRS and CDR2 YFSETQ. CDR3 residues: CASSLFGQTTEAFF. The CDR3 DNA follows: TGCGCCAGCAGCTTGTTCGGGCAGACCACTGAAGCTTTCTTT. Full variable domain (remainder filled in from reference TRBV5-1 and TRBJ1-1): KAGVTQTPRYLIKTRGQQVTLSCSPISGHRSVSWYQQTPGQGLQFLFEYFSETQRNKGNFPGRFSGRQFSNSRSEMNVSTLELGDSALYLCASSLFGQTTEAFFGQGTRLTVV.

The V and J genes are TRBV7-8 and TRBJ2-7; a possible D gene is TRBD1 (5 bases). The V and J ends lost 3 bases and 5 bases respectively, with 17 bases between them. Germline V gene lookup returns CDR1 SGHVS and CDR2 FQNEAQ. The CDR3 loop spans 15 amino acids. CDR3 protein: CASSFMWGNADEQYV. CDR3 nucleotides: TGTGCCAGCAGCTTCATGTGGGGCAACGCGGACGAGCAGTACGTC.

This chain links TRBV29-1 with TRBJ2-3; D is undetermined. This CDR3 spans 16 amino acids. The V gene's germline CDR1 is SQVTM and CDR2 ANQGSEA. The germline V and J ends were trimmed by 2 bases and 0 bases, with 15 bases remaining between them. The CDR3: CSVEISPGPSTDTQYF. The CDR3 nucleotides read TGCAGCGTTGAAATAAGCCCCGGGCCTAGCACAGATACGCAGTATTTT.

The chain uses TRBV7-2 and TRBJ1-5; D unresolved. Germline assignment: CDR1 SGHTA and CDR2 FQGNSA. This CDR3 has 13 amino acids. V was shortened by 4 bases and J by 0 bases, with 4 bases between the two germline ends. The CDR3 DNA sequence: TGTGCCAGCAGCTCGGATAGCAATCAGCCCCAGCATTTT. Protein sequence: CASSSDSNQPQHF.

This clonotype was seen many times. V gene TRBV6-1 combines with J gene TRBJ2-7; maybe TRBD2 (6 bases). V lost 8 bases, J lost 0 bases, and 17 bases lay in between. Germline V gene data show CDR1 as MNHNS and CDR2 as SASEGT. The CDR3 has 15 residues. CDR3 in DNA: TGTGCCAGCTCTTGGAGGGGAAGGGGCTCCTACGAGCAGTACTTC. This gives the protein CASSWRGRGSYEQYF.

This clonotype appeared a few times. The V gene is TRBV28, the J gene TRBJ2-7; D possibly uses TRBD1 or TRBD2 (5 bases each). Trimming removed 7 bases at V and 0 bases at J, with 13 bases between. CDR1 and CDR2 from the germline V gene are MDHEN and SYDVKM. This CDR3 is 14 amino acids long. The CDR3 coding sequence is TGTGCCAGCAAGGTTGAGGGGAGCTCCTACGAGCAGTACGTC. Protein: CASKVEGSSYEQYV.

This clonotype was observed a few times. V gene TRBV5-1 combines with J gene TRBJ2-1; 7 bases are shared with TRBD2. The germline V gene encodes CDR1 SGHRS and CDR2 YFSETQ. This CDR3 has 14 residues. J was trimmed by 5 bases and V by 2 bases; bases with no gene match: 4. CDR3 sequence (DNA): TGCGCCAGCAGCTTTTGGGGGGGGAACAATGAGCAGTTCTTC. Amino acids: CASSFWGGNNEQFF.

The chain joins TRBV7-9 to TRBJ1-1; no reliable D call. The V end was cut by 10 bases, the J end by 0 bases, with 9 bases between. The CDR3 spans 12 residues. Germline values: CDR1 SEHNR, CDR2 FQNEAQ (reference sequence). CDR3 in amino acids: CAIRRVNTEAFF. The CDR3 DNA sequence: TGTGCCATTCGGCGCGTGAACACTGAAGCTTTCTTT.

J is TRBJ2-2 and V is TRBV5-1; maybe TRBD2 (6 bases). CDR3 size: 15 residues. CDR1 is SGHRS, CDR2 YFSETQ, per germline. V gave up 5 bases and J gave up 0 bases, with 11 bases separating them. CDR3 coding DNA: TGCGCCAGCAGTGTTCTAGCGCCGAACACCGGGGAGCTGTTTTTT. Protein product: CASSVLAPNTGELFF.

The chain combines TRBV5-1 with TRBJ1-5, with a tentative D call TRBD1 (5 bases). This CDR3 has 17 amino acids. Germline V gives CDR1 SGHRS, CDR2 YFSETQ. Trimming took off 5 bases at V and 0 bases at J, with 18 bases between the two ends. CDR3 protein: CASRGGERWDSNQPQHF. The CDR3 coding sequence is TGCGCCAGCAGGGGGGGTGAGAGGTGGGATAGCAATCAGCCCCAGCATTTT.

This clonotype was detected a few times. The V gene is TRBV11-2, the J gene TRBJ2-2; 10 bases fit TRBD2. The CDR3 is made up of 14 amino acids. J was trimmed by 6 bases and V by 3 bases; bases with no gene match: 1. Per the germline V gene, CDR1 is SGHAT and CDR2 is FQNNGV. DNA of the CDR3: TGTGCCAGCAGCTTGACTAGCGGGTCCGGGGAGCTGTTTTTT. Translated: CASSLTSGSGELFF.